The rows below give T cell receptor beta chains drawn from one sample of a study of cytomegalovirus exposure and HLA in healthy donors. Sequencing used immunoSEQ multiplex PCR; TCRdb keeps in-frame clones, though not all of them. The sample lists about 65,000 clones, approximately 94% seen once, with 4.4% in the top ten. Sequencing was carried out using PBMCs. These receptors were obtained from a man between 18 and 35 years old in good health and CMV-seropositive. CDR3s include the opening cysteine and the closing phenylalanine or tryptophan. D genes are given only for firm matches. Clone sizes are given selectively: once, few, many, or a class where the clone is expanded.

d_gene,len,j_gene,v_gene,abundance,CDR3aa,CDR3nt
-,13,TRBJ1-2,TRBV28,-,CATNPALARGYTF,TGTGCCACCAACCCTGCTCTCGCGCGGGGCTACACCTTC
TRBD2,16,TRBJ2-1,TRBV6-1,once,CASSESTSGGLGEQFF,TGTGCCAGCAGTGAATCGACTAGCGGGGGGCTGGGAGAGCAGTTCTTC
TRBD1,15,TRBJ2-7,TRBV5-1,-,CASSPGDRSSYEQYF,TGCGCCAGCAGCCCGGGGGACAGGAGCTCCTACGAGCAGTACTTC
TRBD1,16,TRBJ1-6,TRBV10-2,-,CASSERDSNYNSPLHF,TGCGCCAGCAGTGAGCGGGACAGCAATTATAATTCACCCCTCCACTTT
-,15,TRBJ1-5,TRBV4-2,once,CASSQEGQLNQPQHF,TGTGCCAGCAGCCAAGAGGGACAACTGAATCAGCCCCAGCATTTT
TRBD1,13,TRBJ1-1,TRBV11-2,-,CASSLGQATEAFF,TGTGCCAGCAGCCTGGGACAGGCCACTGAAGCTTTCTTT
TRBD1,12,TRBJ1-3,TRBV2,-,CASGTDGNTIYF,TGTGCCAGCGGGACAGATGGAAACACCATATATTTT
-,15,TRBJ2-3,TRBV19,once,CASKIGQGYTDTQYF,TGTGCCAGTAAGATTGGGCAGGGGTACACAGATACGCAGTATTTT
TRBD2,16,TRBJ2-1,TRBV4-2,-,CASSQFSSGSFNEQFF,TGTGCCAGCAGCCAGTTTTCTAGCGGGAGTTTTAATGAGCAGTTCTTC
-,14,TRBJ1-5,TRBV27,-,CASSLTAERQPQHF,TGTGCCAGCAGTTTAACGGCCGAGCGGCAGCCCCAGCATTTT
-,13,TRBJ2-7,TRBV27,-,CASSQGSTYEQYF,TGTGCCAGCAGCCAGGGGTCGACCTACGAGCAGTACTTC
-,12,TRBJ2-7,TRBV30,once,CAWSVITVEQYF,TGTGCCTGGAGTGTAATTACGGTCGAGCAGTACTTC
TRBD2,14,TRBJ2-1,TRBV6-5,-,CAVGGGIRDNEQFF,TGTGCCGTCGGGGGGGGCATAAGGGACAATGAGCAGTTCTTC
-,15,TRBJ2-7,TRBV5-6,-,CASSWGGVGIYEQYF,TGTGCCAGCAGCTGGGGAGGTGTGGGGATCTACGAGCAGTACTTC
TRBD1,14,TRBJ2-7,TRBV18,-,CASSPGTGGNEQYF,TGTGCCAGCTCACCGGGGACAGGGGGCAACGAGCAGTACTTC
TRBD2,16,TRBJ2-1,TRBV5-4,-,CASSLGSSGTYNEQFF,TGTGCCAGCAGCTTGGGCTCTAGCGGGACCTACAATGAGCAGTTCTTC
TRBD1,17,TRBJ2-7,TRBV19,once,CASSIMGPGTGDYEQYF,TGTGCCAGTAGTATAATGGGGCCCGGGACAGGAGATTACGAGCAGTACTTC
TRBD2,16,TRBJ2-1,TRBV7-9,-,CASGEASGSSYNEQFF,TGTGCCAGCGGGGAAGCTAGCGGGAGTTCGTACAATGAGCAGTTCTTC
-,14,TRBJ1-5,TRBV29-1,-,CSVEGGLREEPQHF,TGCAGCGTTGAGGGGGGGCTAAGAGAGGAGCCCCAGCATTTT
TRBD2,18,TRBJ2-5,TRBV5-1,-,CASSFGSGRATGQETQYF,TGCGCCAGCAGCTTTGGCAGCGGGAGAGCAACCGGGCAAGAGACCCAGTACTTC
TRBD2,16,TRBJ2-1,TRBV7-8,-,CASSPTLAGAYNEQFF,TGTGCCAGCAGCCCTACTTTAGCGGGAGCCTACAATGAGCAGTTCTTC
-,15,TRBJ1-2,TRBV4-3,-,CASSQDWQGNYGYTF,TGCGCCAGCAGCCAAGATTGGCAGGGGAACTATGGCTACACCTTC
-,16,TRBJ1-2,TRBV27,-,CASREKGGGPHYGYTF,TGTGCCAGCAGAGAAAAAGGCGGGGGGCCTCACTATGGCTACACCTTC
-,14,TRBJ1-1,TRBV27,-,CASSFHRVNTEAFF,TGTGCCAGCAGTTTCCACAGAGTGAACACTGAAGCTTTCTTT
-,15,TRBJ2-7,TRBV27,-,CASSSLTHRGGEQYF,TGTGCCAGCAGTTCACTCACACACAGGGGGGGTGAGCAGTACTTC
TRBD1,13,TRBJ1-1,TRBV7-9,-,CASSPDRVAEAFF,TGTGCCAGCAGTCCGGACAGGGTGGCTGAAGCTTTCTTT